This T cell receptor beta chain was recovered during a study of CD8 T cells in ankylosing spondylitis (dated by TCRdb to about 2017). Regarding the study in general: The study set out to find disease-linked TCR variants by profiling T cell receptor beta repertoires in ankylosing spondylitis patients and healthy donors. The whole study cohort included over 85 healthy donors and 25 ankylosing spondylitis patients. Peripheral blood was sampled, and synovial fluid was also collected from ankylosing spondylitis patients. On the study overall, not on this receptor specifically: Blood from ankylosing spondylitis patients appeared to be characterized by a TCR beta motif made up of several highly homologous amino acid variants. The disease-linked clones showed a CD8+ phenotype and occurred at relatively low frequencies in peripheral blood. Some motif variants had previously been reported in the synovial fluid and blood of reactive arthritis patients, which suggests shared mechanisms of disease initiation. According to the report, matched synovial fluid samples from ankylosing spondylitis patients were significantly enriched for the disease-linked clones.

In regard to this clonotype: Its antigen is still unknown. No base qualities exist here, and no much larger clone lies one base off it.

These reads were obtained on an Illumina HiSeq 2500. Quantitative 5'-RACE with molecular barcodes was used to prepare TCR beta libraries. Per the source publication's procedure: To identify disease-linked TCR variants, a new computational method was used, one built on a probabilistic model of VDJ rearrangement. TCRdb handled the public reads itself, with Q25 trimming in fastp and clone calling in MiXCR, and kept productive beta chains. Rows merge per CDR3 protein into single entries with the most common DNA and genes. The V and J calls and clone size are TCRdb's, not the authors'. This sample gives 400,000 or so distinct CDR3 sequences in total; 25% to 30% of them show up just once. The ten largest clonotypes hold 0.85% to 1% of the sample. CDR1 and CDR2 are drawn from the germline V gene: SGHTA, FQGNSA. Its CDR3 holds 14 amino acids, cysteine through phenylalanine. Only CDR3 DNA remains: 42 bases, in frame from the first base. Clipping removes 3 bases from V and 5 bases from J, with 6 as the unmatched junction base count.

This clonotype originated in a male donor with ankylosing spondylitis. Recombination linked TRBV7-2 to TRBJ1-1; 7 middle bases align to TRBD1. The source material was blood, either unsorted or a sorted T cell fraction (not recorded which). The CDR3 region reads CASSFHRGETEAFF. The nucleotide sequence is given as TGTGCCAGCAGCTTCCACAGGGGTGAGACTGAAGCTTTCTTT. With all but the CDR3 taken from the reference TRBV7-2 and TRBJ1-1 genes, the full variable domain is: GAGVSQSPSNKVTEKGKDVELRCDPISGHTALYWYRQSLGQGLEFLIYFQGNSAPDKSGLPSDRFSAERTGGSVSTLTIQRTQQEDSAVYLCASSFHRGETEAFFGQGTRLTVV.